This is a list of T cell receptor beta chains from one sample in a study of blood T cell repertoires in COVID-19. Libraries were prepared by immunoSEQ multiplex PCR; TCRdb keeps only in-frame clonotypes and omits some of them. The sample records 220,000 or so clones, roughly 90% being singletons. The source material was PBMCs or T cells enriched from blood (not recorded which). These receptor sequences come from a man in his thirties or forties who had been exposed to COVID-19. The CDR3 runs from the conserved cysteine through the conserved F or W. The D gene is left open where the match is weak. The size of a clone is reported for some rows only, either as once, few or many, or as a class for expanded clones.

cdr3_aa: CASSFGYQETQYF
cdr3_nt: TGTGCCAGCAGCTTTGGCTACCAAGAGACCCAGTACTTC
d_call: NA
v_call: TRBV5-4
clone_size: NA
j_call: TRBJ2-5

cdr3_aa: CASSQEFYQPQHF
cdr3_nt: TGCGCCAGCAGCCAAGAGTTCTACCAGCCCCAGCATTTT
d_call: NA
v_call: TRBV4-3
clone_size: NA
j_call: TRBJ1-5

cdr3_aa: CASSQLAGNNEQFF
cdr3_nt: TGTGCCAGCAGTCAATTGGCGGGGAACAATGAGCAGTTCTTC
d_call: NA
v_call: TRBV2
clone_size: NA
j_call: TRBJ2-1

cdr3_aa: CASSLVGGAGELFF
cdr3_nt: TGTGCCAGCAGTTTGGTCGGGGGGGCCGGGGAGCTGTTTTTT
d_call: TRBD2
v_call: TRBV27
clone_size: NA
j_call: TRBJ2-2

cdr3_aa: CASSLARVRDEQFF
cdr3_nt: TGTGCCAGCAGCTTAGCGCGAGTACGAGATGAGCAGTTCTTC
d_call: NA
v_call: TRBV7-8
clone_size: NA
j_call: TRBJ2-1

cdr3_aa: CASSLRGLAGTRTGELFF
cdr3_nt: TGTGCCAGCAGCTTACGTGGACTAGCGGGAACACGGACCGGGGAGCTGTTTTTT
d_call: TRBD2
v_call: TRBV7-2
clone_size: NA
j_call: TRBJ2-2

cdr3_aa: CASSEVGGARTDTQYF
cdr3_nt: TGTGCCAGCAGTGAAGTGGGGGGGGCGCGTACAGATACGCAGTATTTT
d_call: NA
v_call: TRBV6-1
clone_size: NA
j_call: TRBJ2-3

cdr3_aa: CASSQELEAGRVPLHF
cdr3_nt: TGCGCCAGCAGCCAAGAGCTAGAGGCAGGGAGGGTCCCCCTCCACTTT
d_call: NA
v_call: TRBV4-1
clone_size: NA
j_call: TRBJ1-6

cdr3_aa: CASSPENRATNEKLFF
cdr3_nt: TGTGCCAGCTCGCCGGAAAACAGGGCGACTAATGAAAAACTGTTTTTT
d_call: NA
v_call: TRBV18
clone_size: once
j_call: TRBJ1-4

cdr3_aa: CATSREVPGQGSGANVLTF
cdr3_nt: TGTGCCACCAGCAGAGAGGTCCCGGGACAGGGCTCTGGGGCCAACGTCCTGACTTTC
d_call: TRBD1
v_call: TRBV15
clone_size: NA
j_call: TRBJ2-6

cdr3_aa: CASSFRGGGGHTATYEQYF
cdr3_nt: TGTGCCAGCAGTTTCCGGGGGGGCGGGGGTCACACTGCGACTTACGAGCAGTACTTC
d_call: TRBD2
v_call: TRBV27
clone_size: NA
j_call: TRBJ2-7

cdr3_aa: CATSLGGAADTEAFF
cdr3_nt: TGTGCCACCAGTCTCGGGGGGGCTGCTGACACTGAAGCTTTCTTT
d_call: NA
v_call: TRBV15
clone_size: NA
j_call: TRBJ1-1

cdr3_aa: CARSSNPDTCQETQYF
cdr3_nt: TGTGCCAGAAGCTCCAACCCTGATACTTGCCAAGAGACCCAGTACTTC
d_call: NA
v_call: TRBV5-3
clone_size: NA
j_call: TRBJ2-5

cdr3_aa: CASSLQGDTQYF
cdr3_nt: TGTGCCAGCAGTTTACAGGGCGATACGCAGTATTTT
d_call: NA
v_call: TRBV7-9
clone_size: NA
j_call: TRBJ2-3

cdr3_aa: CASSSGLYNSPLHF
cdr3_nt: TGTGCCAGCAGCTCAGGACTCTATAATTCACCCCTCCACTTT
d_call: NA
v_call: TRBV7-3
clone_size: NA
j_call: TRBJ1-6

cdr3_aa: CASSFFGQGGTDTQYF
cdr3_nt: TGCGCCAGCAGCTTCTTCGGACAGGGGGGCACAGATACGCAGTATTTT
d_call: TRBD1
v_call: TRBV5-1
clone_size: NA
j_call: TRBJ2-3

cdr3_aa: CASSYSRTSGGHSTDTQYF
cdr3_nt: TGTGCCAGCAGTTACTCAAGGACTAGCGGGGGCCATAGCACAGATACGCAGTATTTT
d_call: TRBD2
v_call: TRBV6-2/TRBV6-3
clone_size: once
j_call: TRBJ2-3

cdr3_aa: CASSRQGGAGANVLTF
cdr3_nt: TGTGCCAGCAGCCGACAGGGGGGGGCTGGGGCCAACGTCCTGACTTTC
d_call: TRBD1
v_call: TRBV3-1/TRBV3-2
clone_size: NA
j_call: TRBJ2-6

cdr3_aa: CSASRGLAGNNEQFF
cdr3_nt: TGCAGTGCTAGTCGAGGGCTAGCGGGTAACAATGAGCAGTTCTTC
d_call: TRBD2
v_call: TRBV20-1
clone_size: few
j_call: TRBJ2-1

cdr3_aa: CASSSVWGDEGFF
cdr3_nt: TGTGCCAGCAGCTCGGTCTGGGGAGACGAGGGTTTCTTT
d_call: NA
v_call: TRBV5-5
clone_size: NA
j_call: TRBJ1-1

cdr3_aa: CASSLLAGYSYNEQFF
cdr3_nt: TGTGCCAGCAGCTTACTAGCGGGCTACTCCTACAATGAGCAGTTCTTC
d_call: TRBD2
v_call: TRBV7-2
clone_size: NA
j_call: TRBJ2-1

cdr3_aa: CASSRGTTGWGTDTQYF
cdr3_nt: TGTGCCAGCTCACGCGGGACGACGGGGTGGGGCACAGATACGCAGTATTTT
d_call: NA
v_call: TRBV18
clone_size: NA
j_call: TRBJ2-3

cdr3_aa: CASSTTGSAVGQETQYF
cdr3_nt: TGTGCCAGTAGTACCACGGGGAGTGCGGTCGGGCAAGAGACCCAGTACTTC
d_call: NA
v_call: TRBV19
clone_size: NA
j_call: TRBJ2-5

cdr3_aa: CASSLSRQGNEKLFF
cdr3_nt: TGTGCCAGCAGTTTATCGCGACAGGGAAATGAAAAACTGTTTTTT
d_call: TRBD1
v_call: TRBV25-1
clone_size: NA
j_call: TRBJ1-4

cdr3_aa: CASSQVPGLNSPLHF
cdr3_nt: TGCGCCAGCAGCCAAGTCCCAGGGCTCAATTCACCCCTCCACTTT
d_call: NA
v_call: TRBV4-1
clone_size: NA
j_call: TRBJ1-6

cdr3_aa: CASKNNEQFF
cdr3_nt: TGTGCCAGTAAAAACAATGAGCAGTTCTTC
d_call: NA
v_call: TRBV2
clone_size: NA
j_call: TRBJ2-1

cdr3_aa: CASSHKGSSGLEQFF
cdr3_nt: TGTGCCAGCAGCCATAAAGGGAGTAGCGGATTGGAGCAGTTCTTC
d_call: NA
v_call: TRBV7-9
clone_size: NA
j_call: TRBJ2-1

cdr3_aa: CATVSRDRDNSPLHF
cdr3_nt: TGCGCCACCGTATCCCGGGACAGGGACAATTCACCCCTCCACTTT
d_call: TRBD1
v_call: TRBV10-1
clone_size: NA
j_call: TRBJ1-6

cdr3_aa: CASSLVAAQETQYF
cdr3_nt: TGTGCCAGCAGCTTGGTTGCAGCGCAAGAGACCCAGTACTTC
d_call: NA
v_call: TRBV5-4
clone_size: NA
j_call: TRBJ2-5

cdr3_aa: CASSPGTGKVGYTF
cdr3_nt: TGTGCCAGCAGCCCAGGGACAGGGAAAGTTGGCTACACCTTC
d_call: TRBD1
v_call: TRBV27
clone_size: NA
j_call: TRBJ1-2

cdr3_aa: CASGLVRGLIYGYTF
cdr3_nt: TGTGCTAGTGGTTTGGTCCGAGGACTGATCTATGGCTACACCTTC
d_call: NA
v_call: TRBV12-5
clone_size: once
j_call: TRBJ1-2

cdr3_aa: CSVRTAGDQPQHF
cdr3_nt: TGCAGCGTCAGGACAGCGGGGGATCAGCCCCAGCATTTT
d_call: NA
v_call: TRBV29-1
clone_size: NA
j_call: TRBJ1-5

cdr3_aa: CASSESQGDTEAFF
cdr3_nt: TGTGCCAGCAGTGAAAGCCAGGGCGACACTGAAGCTTTCTTT
d_call: NA
v_call: TRBV2
clone_size: NA
j_call: TRBJ1-1

cdr3_aa: CASSHLAGGRETQYF
cdr3_nt: TGTGCCAGCAGCCATCTAGCGGGGGGGCGCGAGACCCAGTACTTC
d_call: TRBD2
v_call: TRBV3-1/TRBV3-2
clone_size: NA
j_call: TRBJ2-5

cdr3_aa: CASSEGYGEAVYGYTF
cdr3_nt: TGTGCCAGCAGTGAAGGTTACGGGGAAGCCGTCTATGGCTACACCTTC
d_call: NA
v_call: TRBV6-1
clone_size: NA
j_call: TRBJ1-2

cdr3_aa: CASSLSGGYSGGQETQYF
cdr3_nt: TGCGCCAGCAGCTTGTCTGGCGGGTATTCGGGCGGCCAAGAGACCCAGTACTTC
d_call: NA
v_call: TRBV5-1
clone_size: once
j_call: TRBJ2-5

cdr3_aa: CAWSVRGSHEQFF
cdr3_nt: TGTGCCTGGAGTGTACGAGGGTCGCATGAGCAGTTCTTC
d_call: NA
v_call: TRBV30
clone_size: NA
j_call: TRBJ2-1

cdr3_aa: CASSGGAGTDTQYF
cdr3_nt: TGCGCCAGCAGCGGGGGGGCCGGAACAGATACGCAGTATTTT
d_call: NA
v_call: TRBV5-1
clone_size: NA
j_call: TRBJ2-3

cdr3_aa: CASSIGFLLNSGQGPYQPQHF
cdr3_nt: TGTGCCAGTAGTATAGGCTTCCTATTAAACAGCGGACAGGGGCCATATCAGCCCCAGCATTTT
d_call: TRBD1
v_call: TRBV19
clone_size: once
j_call: TRBJ1-5

cdr3_aa: CASSLQSPGANVLTF
cdr3_nt: TGCGCCAGCAGCTTACAGAGTCCTGGGGCCAACGTCCTGACTTTC
d_call: NA
v_call: TRBV5-1
clone_size: few
j_call: TRBJ2-6

cdr3_aa: CASSSRTGLTGELFF
cdr3_nt: TGTGCCAGCAGTTCCCGGACAGGGCTCACCGGGGAGCTGTTTTTT
d_call: TRBD1
v_call: TRBV6-5
clone_size: NA
j_call: TRBJ2-2

cdr3_aa: CASSLSVAYTFF
cdr3_nt: TGTGCCAGCAGTTTAAGCGTGGCATATACTTTCTTT
d_call: NA
v_call: TRBV12-3/TRBV12-4
clone_size: NA
j_call: TRBJ1-1